This passage covers 10 T cell receptor beta chains from one sample sequenced in a study of blood T cells in healthy people across ages. With a J-beta primer mix and a sample-barcoded 5' primer, a second PCR ran roughly 6 to 11 cycles. MiXCR was run by TCRdb on the 5' RACE reads, yielding one entry per CDR3 protein. The profile shows about 580,000 distinct CDR3 sequences, roughly 48% of them singletons. The sample taken for sequencing was blood. The receptors were gathered from a man older than 75 in good health.

The genes are TRBV15 and TRBJ2-3; TRBD1 matches 8 bases. CDR3 length equals 16 residues. J lost 0 bases, V lost 3 bases, and 5 bases had no gene match. Germline V gene data show CDR1 as LNHNV and CDR2 as YYDKDF (reference sequence). CDR3 in amino acids: CATSRRQGTSTDTQYF. CDR3 coding DNA: TGTGCCACCAGCAGGAGACAGGGGACCAGCACAGATACGCAGTATTTT. Full variable domain (outside the CDR3, taken from reference TRBV15 and TRBJ2-3): DAMVIQNPRYQVTQFGKPVTLSCSQTLNHNVMYWYQQKSSQAPKLLFHYYDKDFNNEADTPDNFQSRRPNTSFCFLDIRSPGLGDTAMYLCATSRRQGTSTDTQYFGPGTRLTVL.

This chain links TRBV11-2 with TRBJ1-6, with D uncertain. Trimming cost V 5 bases and J 10 bases, with 15 bases left between them. Germline CDR1 reads SGHAT; CDR2 reads FQNNGV. The CDR3 is 14 amino acids. This CDR3 is CASSVGAGESPLHF. The CDR3 coding sequence is TGTGCCAGCAGCGTAGGAGCCGGTGAGTCACCCCTCCACTTT.

This sequence joins TRBV28 and TRBJ2-3; TRBD2 matches 10 bases. Germline V gene data show CDR1 as MDHEN and CDR2 as SYDVKM. The junction had 10 bases not matched to a gene; V was cut back by 6 bases and J by 4 bases. The CDR3 loop spans 16 amino acids. This CDR3 reads CASSPSGRARPDTQYF. The CDR3 DNA reads as TGTGCCAGCAGCCCGAGCGGGAGGGCTCGGCCAGATACGCAGTATTTT.

CDR3 sequence reads: CASSQEGTSRFTDTQYF. Here the CDR3 DNA reads TGCGCCAGCAGCCAGGAAGGGACTAGCCGGTTCACAGATACGCAGTATTTT. This chain connects TRBV4-3 to TRBJ2-3; 9 bases are a match to TRBD2. CDR3 length: 17 amino acids. Germline CDR1 and CDR2: LGHNA and YSLEER. The J segment lost 2 bases and the V segment lost 3 bases, leaving 9 bases of the junction unmatched.

This chain joins TRBV7-2 and TRBJ1-2; TRBD1 matches 9 bases. The trim removed 5 bases at V and 5 bases at J, leaving 9 bases unmatched. Germline CDR1 reads SGHTA; CDR2 reads FQGNSA. The CDR3 is 15 residues long. The CDR3 nucleotides are TGTGCCAGCAGCCCCGGACAGGGGCTAGGGTATGGCTACACCTTC. It specifies CASSPGQGLGYGYTF.

This clonotype was seen a few times. The V call is TRBV12-3 or TRBV12-4, the J call TRBJ2-3, with D perhaps TRBD1 (5 bases). Trimming pared 5 bases from V and 2 bases from J, leaving 17 bases between. The CDR3 covers 16 residues. The DNA for the CDR3 is TGTGCCAGCAGTCACGGCGACAGACGGTACACAGATACGCAGTATTTT. Translating it yields CASSHGDRRYTDTQYF.

The genes are TRBV20-1 and TRBJ2-1; TRBD1 is a possible D gene (6 bases). Germline CDR1 and CDR2: DFQATT and SNEGSKA (reference sequence). Trimming left V 5 bases short and J 9 bases short, with 23 bases between. CDR3 size: 15 residues. CDR3 in amino acids: CSAPHQEDSRGEQFF. In nucleotides, the CDR3 is TGCAGTGCTCCTCATCAAGAAGACAGCAGGGGTGAGCAGTTCTTC.

In this sample, this clonotype turned up many times. V gene TRBV6-5 combines with J gene TRBJ2-1, with TRBD2 matching 9 bases. The V gene end was trimmed by 6 bases and the J gene end by 7 bases; junction bases not matched to a gene: 13. The CDR3 totals 16 residues. Germline assignment: CDR1 MNHEY and CDR2 SVGAGI. As DNA, the CDR3 is TGTGCCAGCAGGGGACTAGCTATAGTAGACCGGAATGAGCAGTTCTTC. It specifies CASRGLAIVDRNEQFF.

The V call is TRBV29-1, the J call TRBJ1-1; D is ambiguous. Trimming shortened V by 4 bases and J by 5 bases, and 8 bases separated the two germline ends. The CDR3 runs to 11 residues. Germline loops: CDR1 SQVTM, CDR2 ANQGSEA. The DNA of the CDR3 is TGCAGCGTTGGAGTGGGGACTGAAGCTTTCTTT. Amino acids: CSVGVGTEAFF.

The chain uses TRBV29-1 and TRBJ2-5, with D possibly being TRBD1 or TRBD2 (7 bases each). CDR3 length equals 13 residues. Germline values: CDR1 SQVTM, CDR2 ANQGSEA. Trimming stripped 4 bases from V and 11 bases from J, with 20 bases between. Written as DNA, the CDR3 is TGCAGCGTTGGTCCCAGGGGGGGTCGGGAGCAGTACTTC. It encodes CSVGPRGGREQYF.